The T cell receptor (beta chain) under discussion was sequenced for a study of T cells in Graves' hyperthyroidism and ophthalmopathy. For the study at large: Pretreatment peripheral blood was obtained at initial diagnosis.

Regions amplified from RNA transcripts were the TCR beta CDR3 regions. RT-PCR in the first round (using the HTBI primer set) targeted the TCR CDR3. TCRdb ran MiXCR on the multiplex PCR reads and lists one entry per CDR3 protein. Of a few hundred thousand distinct CDR3 sequences in the sample, more than 11% were seen once. Overall study results and limits: Onset of ophthalmopathy came a median around 6.5 months after the model predicted it.

This clonotype was observed a few times. Antigen unknown. Trimming cost V 10 bases and J 0 bases; bases outside gene matches: 8. There are 16 residues in the CDR3. Germline CDR1 is SGHTA and CDR2 is FQGTGA. The study excluded patients with uncontrolled infection, other autoimmune disease, pregnancy or lactation. Source material for PBMCs was 10 ml fresh peripheral blood. Sequenced input: blood. The genes are TRBV7-3 and TRBJ2-2, with 10 bases identical to TRBD1. This clonotype was sampled from a woman under 40 with Graves' hyperthyroidism that later progressed to Graves' ophthalmopathy. CDR3 protein: CATRSGTGANTGELFF. CDR3 bases: TGTGCCACCAGATCCGGGACAGGGGCGAACACCGGGGAGCTGTTTTTT.